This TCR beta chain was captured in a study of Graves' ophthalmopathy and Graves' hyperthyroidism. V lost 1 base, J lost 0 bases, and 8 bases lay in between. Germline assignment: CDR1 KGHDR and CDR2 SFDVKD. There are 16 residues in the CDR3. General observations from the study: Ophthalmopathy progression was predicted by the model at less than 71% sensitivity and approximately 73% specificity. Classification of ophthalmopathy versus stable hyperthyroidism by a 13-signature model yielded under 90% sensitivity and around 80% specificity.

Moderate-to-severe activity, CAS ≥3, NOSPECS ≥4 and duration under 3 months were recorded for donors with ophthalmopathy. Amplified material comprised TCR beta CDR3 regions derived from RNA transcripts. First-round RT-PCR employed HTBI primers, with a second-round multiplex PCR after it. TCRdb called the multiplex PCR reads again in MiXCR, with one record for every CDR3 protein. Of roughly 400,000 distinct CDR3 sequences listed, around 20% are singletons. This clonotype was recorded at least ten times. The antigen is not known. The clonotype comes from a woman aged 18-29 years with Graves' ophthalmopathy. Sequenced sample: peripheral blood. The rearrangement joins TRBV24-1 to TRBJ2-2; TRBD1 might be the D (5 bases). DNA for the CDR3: TGTGCCACCAGTGATTTTCGGACAACGAACACCGGGGAGCTGTTTTTT. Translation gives CATSDFRTTNTGELFF.